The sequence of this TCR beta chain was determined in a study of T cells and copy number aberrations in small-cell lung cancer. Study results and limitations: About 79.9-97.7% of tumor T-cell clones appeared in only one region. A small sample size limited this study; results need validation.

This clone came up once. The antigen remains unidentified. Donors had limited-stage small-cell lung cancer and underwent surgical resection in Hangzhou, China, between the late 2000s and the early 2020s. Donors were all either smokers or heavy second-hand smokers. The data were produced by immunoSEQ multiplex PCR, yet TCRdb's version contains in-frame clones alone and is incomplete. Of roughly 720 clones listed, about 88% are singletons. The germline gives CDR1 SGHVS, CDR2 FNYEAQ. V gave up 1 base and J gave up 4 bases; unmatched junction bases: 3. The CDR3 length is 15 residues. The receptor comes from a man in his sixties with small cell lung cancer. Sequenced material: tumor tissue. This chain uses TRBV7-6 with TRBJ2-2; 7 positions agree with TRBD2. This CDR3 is CASSLGGSGTGELFF. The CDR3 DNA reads TGTGCCAGCAGCTTAGGCGGGAGTGGCACCGGGGAGCTGTTTTTT.